This is a list of T cell receptor beta chains from one sample in a study of shared T cell receptors in the human thymus. The data were produced by immunoSEQ multiplex PCR, yet TCRdb's version contains in-frame clones alone and is incomplete. Of about 500,000 clones in the sample, about 84% are singletons; the top ten hold approximately 0.013%. Separately, the same data were catalogued under a study of human thymus T cells.

The sample taken for sequencing was thymocytes. The receptors were sampled from a boy under two years old with a congenital heart defect. The CDR3 runs from the conserved cysteine through the conserved F or W. The order of the fields is J gene, V gene, clone size, D gene, CDR3 DNA, CDR3 protein. A D gene is named only where the DNA matches it firmly. Some rows mark clone size as missing; the rest say once, few, many or name a class of expanded clone.

j_call: TRBJ2-1
v_call: TRBV28
clone_size: -
d_call: TRBD2
cdr3_nt: TGTGCCAGCAGTTCATCTAGCGGCTCCTACAATGAGCAGTTCTTC
cdr3_aa: CASSSSSGSYNEQFF

j_call: TRBJ2-7
v_call: TRBV4-3
clone_size: few
d_call: -
cdr3_nt: TGCGCCAGCAGCCAAGATGGGGGACTCCATCCCTACGAGCAGTACTTC
cdr3_aa: CASSQDGGLHPYEQYF

j_call: TRBJ2-7
v_call: TRBV6-5
clone_size: -
d_call: -
cdr3_nt: TGTGCCAGCAGTTACGGCCCCCCGACAGTATACGAGCAGTACTTC
cdr3_aa: CASSYGPPTVYEQYF

j_call: TRBJ1-1
v_call: TRBV5-6
clone_size: few
d_call: TRBD1
cdr3_nt: TGTGCCAGCAGCTTTCACAGGGGGCGACGGACTGAAGCTTTCTTT
cdr3_aa: CASSFHRGRRTEAFF

j_call: TRBJ1-1
v_call: TRBV30
clone_size: -
d_call: TRBD1
cdr3_nt: TGTGCCTGGAGAAGACGACAGGGTACTAAGGCTGAAGCTTTCTTT
cdr3_aa: CAWRRRQGTKAEAFF

j_call: TRBJ2-7
v_call: TRBV7-2
clone_size: -
d_call: TRBD2
cdr3_nt: TGTGCCAGCAGCTTAGCCCCCGGGACTAGCGGGAGCTCCTACGAGCAGTACTTC
cdr3_aa: CASSLAPGTSGSSYEQYF

j_call: TRBJ1-4
v_call: TRBV2
clone_size: -
d_call: -
cdr3_nt: TGTGCCAGCAGTGGGGTTTGGGCTGGTCATGAAAAACTGTTTTTT
cdr3_aa: CASSGVWAGHEKLFF

j_call: TRBJ2-5
v_call: TRBV4-2
clone_size: -
d_call: -
cdr3_nt: TGTGCCAGCAGCCAAGATTTCGGGTCCCCGAACCGTGAGACCCAGTACTTC
cdr3_aa: CASSQDFGSPNRETQYF

j_call: TRBJ1-2
v_call: TRBV4-2
clone_size: -
d_call: -
cdr3_nt: TGTGCCAGCAGCCGAACCTCCGGGACAAACTATGGCTACACCTTC
cdr3_aa: CASSRTSGTNYGYTF

j_call: TRBJ1-1
v_call: TRBV30
clone_size: -
d_call: -
cdr3_nt: TGTGCCTGCAGCGAGGACACCCCGAGGTTGAACACTGAAGCTTTCTTT
cdr3_aa: CACSEDTPRLNTEAFF

j_call: TRBJ1-2
v_call: TRBV6-1
clone_size: few
d_call: -
cdr3_nt: TGTGCCAGCAGTGGAAATCAGTATGGCTACACCTTC
cdr3_aa: CASSGNQYGYTF

j_call: TRBJ2-3
v_call: TRBV11-2
clone_size: few
d_call: -
cdr3_nt: TGTGCCAGCAGCCCGGGACTTCTTAGCACAGATACGCAGTATTTT
cdr3_aa: CASSPGLLSTDTQYF

j_call: TRBJ2-7
v_call: TRBV11-2
clone_size: -
d_call: -
cdr3_nt: TGTGCCAGCAGCTTAGTGGCGGGAAGTGCAGTTAAGGAGTACTACGAGCAGTACTTC
cdr3_aa: CASSLVAGSAVKEYYEQYF

j_call: TRBJ1-2
v_call: TRBV7-9
clone_size: -
d_call: -
cdr3_nt: TGTGCCAGCAGCCCCAGACCCCGAGAGGTCTATGGCTACACCTTC
cdr3_aa: CASSPRPREVYGYTF

j_call: TRBJ2-1
v_call: TRBV6-1
clone_size: -
d_call: -
cdr3_nt: TGTGCCAGCCCTGAAGAGACAGATTGGGACAATGAGCAGTTCTTC
cdr3_aa: CASPEETDWDNEQFF

j_call: TRBJ1-2
v_call: TRBV30
clone_size: few
d_call: -
cdr3_nt: TGTGCCTGGGGGCTAACTGGGGGCTACACCTTC
cdr3_aa: CAWGLTGGYTF

j_call: TRBJ1-2
v_call: TRBV4-1
clone_size: -
d_call: TRBD1
cdr3_nt: TGCGCCAGCAGCCACCCTGCAGGGGGCGTGGGCTACACCTTC
cdr3_aa: CASSHPAGGVGYTF

j_call: TRBJ2-5
v_call: TRBV6-1
clone_size: -
d_call: -
cdr3_nt: TGTGCCAGCAGTGAACGATGGAGGGGGCGCTTAGAGACCCAGTACTTC
cdr3_aa: CASSERWRGRLETQYF

j_call: TRBJ2-7
v_call: TRBV10-1
clone_size: -
d_call: TRBD1
cdr3_nt: TGCGCCAGCAGTGAAGGCAGGGGGCGAGAGCAGTACTTC
cdr3_aa: CASSEGRGREQYF

j_call: TRBJ1-5
v_call: TRBV28
clone_size: -
d_call: -
cdr3_nt: TGTGCCAGCGAGGTAGGTCGGGACAACAATCAGCCCCAGCATTTT
cdr3_aa: CASEVGRDNNQPQHF

j_call: TRBJ1-5
v_call: TRBV27
clone_size: -
d_call: -
cdr3_nt: TGTGCCAGCAGCTCCAGGGGAGAGGGCCAGCCCCAGCATTTT
cdr3_aa: CASSSRGEGQPQHF

j_call: TRBJ2-2
v_call: TRBV5-8
clone_size: few
d_call: TRBD2
cdr3_nt: TGTGCCAGCAGCTTGCCAGCGGGAGGGCCTATTAACACCGGGGAGCTGTTTTTT
cdr3_aa: CASSLPAGGPINTGELFF

j_call: TRBJ2-5
v_call: TRBV10-3
clone_size: once
d_call: TRBD2
cdr3_nt: TGTGCCATCAGCCTAGCGGGGATCCAAGAGACCCAGTACTTC
cdr3_aa: CAISLAGIQETQYF

j_call: TRBJ1-1
v_call: TRBV15
clone_size: -
d_call: -
cdr3_nt: TGTGCCACCAGCACCCGGGGGGGTCCCAACACTGAAGCTTTCTTT
cdr3_aa: CATSTRGGPNTEAFF

j_call: TRBJ2-1
v_call: TRBV7-6
clone_size: -
d_call: TRBD2
cdr3_nt: TGTGCCAGCAGCTTAGGGGCCCCCCTAGCGGGCGCTCACAATGAGCAGTTCTTC
cdr3_aa: CASSLGAPLAGAHNEQFF

j_call: TRBJ2-7
v_call: TRBV28
clone_size: -
d_call: -
cdr3_nt: TGTGCCACCGGACAGATCTACTACGAGCAGTACTTC
cdr3_aa: CATGQIYYEQYF

j_call: TRBJ2-5
v_call: TRBV30
clone_size: -
d_call: TRBD2
cdr3_nt: TGTGCCTGGACGACGGACCGGACTAGCGGGACGGAGACCCAGTACTTC
cdr3_aa: CAWTTDRTSGTETQYF

j_call: TRBJ2-7
v_call: TRBV28
clone_size: -
d_call: TRBD2
cdr3_nt: TGTGCCAGCAGTTTAAATCTGGCGGGAGGGTGGGACTTC
cdr3_aa: CASSLNLAGGWDF

j_call: TRBJ2-1
v_call: TRBV7-2
clone_size: -
d_call: -
cdr3_nt: TGTGCCAGCAGCTTAGGAGTGGAGCTCTCCTACAATGAGCAGTTCTTC
cdr3_aa: CASSLGVELSYNEQFF

j_call: TRBJ2-1
v_call: TRBV6-5
clone_size: -
d_call: TRBD1
cdr3_nt: TGTGCCAGCAGTTACGACCGGGACAGGGGGCCCGATGAGCAGTTCTTC
cdr3_aa: CASSYDRDRGPDEQFF

j_call: TRBJ2-7
v_call: TRBV4-3
clone_size: few
d_call: TRBD2
cdr3_nt: TGCGCCAGCAGCCAAGGGGGTAGCGGGAGGCTGAGCTCCTACGAGCAGTACTTC
cdr3_aa: CASSQGGSGRLSSYEQYF

j_call: TRBJ2-5
v_call: TRBV27
clone_size: -
d_call: -
cdr3_nt: TGTGCCAGCAGTCCCGACAGGGGAGGGGAGACCCAGTACTTC
cdr3_aa: CASSPDRGGETQYF